One T cell receptor (beta chain) is described in this entry. A single record per CDR3 protein comes from TCRdb applying MiXCR to the 5' RACE reads. This table holds 90,000 to 100,000 distinct CDR3 sequences, roughly 15% found once. This sample is part of a study of T cells of healthy individuals. CDR1 DFQATT and CDR2 SNEGSKA come from the germline V gene (reference sequence). V lost 4 bases, J lost 0 bases, and 13 bases lay in between. CDR3 length: 15 residues. The chain recombines TRBV20-1 with TRBJ1-5, with D tentatively TRBD1 (6 bases). The clonotype originates from a human donor in good health. Here the CDR3 reads CSATGAPYSNQPQHF. As DNA, the CDR3 is TGCAGTGCTACGGGGGCCCCTTATAGCAATCAGCCCCAGCATTTT.